This TCR beta chain was captured by sequencing in a study of breast tumors, draining lymph nodes, adjacent tissues. TCRdb re-called the multiplex PCR reads with MiXCR, one entry per CDR3 protein. This sample carries 85,000 to 130,000 distinct CDR3 sequences, approximately 28% of them seen once, and the ten largest clones take 5.5% to 6%. Study conclusions and caveats: Tumor repertoires ranked between lymph nodes and nontumor tissue in diversity, with V and J gene preferences. Findings are consistent with lymph node origin and intratumoral expansion of most tumor T cells. Data only fit, rather than demonstrated, lymph node origin of most tumor T cells. Tumor and nontumor repertoires were significantly more similar in luminal-like than in basal-like breast cancer.

With respect to this clonotype: Its antigen is unidentified.

Breast cancer patients provided tissue from their axillary draining lymph nodes. Sequencing used axillary lymph node tissue. This sequence originates from a female donor with breast cancer. Some clones in this sample may be carry-over from other donors' samples.

CDR3 coding DNA: TGTGCCAGCAGCTTAATAGGATGGGGGACAGTCCGATATATCCAAGAGACCCAGTACTTC. This translates into CASSLIGWGTVRYIQETQYF. The V gene is TRBV7-9, the J gene TRBJ2-5; 7 nucleotides line up with TRBD1. The CDR3 length is 20 residues. The germline CDR1 and CDR2 sequences are SEHNR and FQNEAQ (reference sequence). J gave up 1 base and V 2 bases, and 19 bases lay outside the gene matches.